This TCR beta chain was sequenced for a study of blood T cell repertoires in COVID-19. Turning to the study itself: The cDNA or gDNA used as material had been derived from T cells, B-cell-depleted T cells, or PBMCs.

While infection was still active, Seattle patients were enrolled and then followed longitudinally. As originally analysed: Amplifying reference gene primers gave estimates of nucleated cell counts. TCRdb's copy holds only in-frame clones and misses some; the assay was immunoSEQ multiplex PCR. The V and J calls and clone size were taken over from that table, and D and trimming were inferred from the DNA. The table includes 200,000 to 250,000 clones, around four fifths detected once. This CDR3 is built from 15 residues. Looked up from germline, CDR1 is SGHRS and CDR2 is YFSETQ. Trimming took 7 bases from V and 1 from J; bases not matched to a gene: 8.

The sequence was obtained from a woman over 75 with COVID-19, enrolled during active disease. Sequencing was performed on peripheral blood. The chain is built from TRBV5-1 and TRBJ2-1; 7 positions match TRBD1. The CDR3 nucleotides are TGCGCCAGCTCCCAGACAGGGCTATCCTACAATGAGCAGTTCTTC. Its translation: CASSQTGLSYNEQFF.